The sequence of this T cell receptor beta chain was determined in a study of cytomegalovirus exposure and HLA in healthy donors. Whole-study results and caveats: Researchers counted roughly 150 TCR beta chains as cytomegalovirus-associated.

Worth noting for this clone: Its target is unknown.

Produced via immunoSEQ multiplex PCR; TCRdb's table is partial and in-frame only. The sample has under 250,000 clones, 87% seen once. This clonotype was obtained from a man between 18 and 35 years old in good health and CMV-seronegative. Sequenced sample: PBMCs.

CDR3 loop: CASSHSGQGYEQYF. CDR3 DNA: TGTGCCAGCAGCCATTCAGGACAGGGCTACGAGCAGTACTTC. The chain joins TRBV7-8 to TRBJ2-7; 8 bases match TRBD1. Germline assignment: CDR1 SGHVS and CDR2 FQNEAQ. V lost 5 bases and J lost 3; bases outside the gene matches: 6. This CDR3 contains 14 residues.